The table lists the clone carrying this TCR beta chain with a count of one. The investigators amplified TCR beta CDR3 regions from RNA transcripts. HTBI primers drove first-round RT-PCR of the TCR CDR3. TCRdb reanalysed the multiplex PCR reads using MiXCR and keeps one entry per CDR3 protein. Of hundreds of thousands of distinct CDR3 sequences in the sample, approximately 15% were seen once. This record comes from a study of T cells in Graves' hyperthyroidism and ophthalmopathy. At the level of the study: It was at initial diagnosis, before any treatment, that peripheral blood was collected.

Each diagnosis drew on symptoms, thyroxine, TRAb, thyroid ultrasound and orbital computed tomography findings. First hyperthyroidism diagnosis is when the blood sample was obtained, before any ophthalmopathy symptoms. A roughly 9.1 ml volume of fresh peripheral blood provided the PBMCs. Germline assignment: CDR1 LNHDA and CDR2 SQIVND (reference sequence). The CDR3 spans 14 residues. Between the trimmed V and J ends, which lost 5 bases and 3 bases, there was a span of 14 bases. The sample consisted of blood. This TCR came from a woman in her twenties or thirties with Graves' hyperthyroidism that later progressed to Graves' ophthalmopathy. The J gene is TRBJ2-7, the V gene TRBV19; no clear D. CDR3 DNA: TGTGCCAGTAGTCTTAATGACGGGTACTACGAGCAGTACTTC. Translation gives CASSLNDGYYEQYF.